Below, 14 T cell receptor beta chains from the same sample are listed, as sequenced in a study of T cell changes during pregnancy in multiple sclerosis. Data came from immunoSEQ multiplex PCR; TCRdb stores just in-frame clones and leaves some out. The sample lists 65,000 to 90,000 clones, about 91% occurring once. This specimen consisted of PBMCs, obtained in the first trimester of pregnancy. All receptors derive from a female donor in good health, serving as a control in a pregnancy study. Some clones in this sample may be carry-over from other donors' samples.

The chain carries TRBV19 and TRBJ2-7; D may be TRBD2 (5 bases). The CDR3 contains 14 residues. Between the trimmed V and J ends, which lost 0 bases and 6 bases, there was a span of 12 bases. Germline values: CDR1 LNHDA, CDR2 SQIVND (reference sequence). Here the CDR3 DNA reads TGTGCCAGTAGTATAGAGGGGAGAGGGAGCGAGCAGTACTTC. Encoded protein: CASSIEGRGSEQYF.

The chain joins TRBV4-2 to TRBJ2-7; 9 positions agree with TRBD2. Germline trimming cut 2 bases from V and 0 bases from J; bases unmatched to any gene: 5. The CDR3 has 16 residues. Germline loops: CDR1 LGHNA, CDR2 YNFKEQ. For the CDR3, the DNA is TGTGCCAGCAGCCAAATAGGCGGGAGGGCCTCCTACGAGCAGTACTTC. Protein sequence: CASSQIGGRASYEQYF.

V gene TRBV10-2 combines with J gene TRBJ1-6; 8 nucleotides align to TRBD1. From germline, CDR1 is WSHSY and CDR2 SAAADI. Trimming at V came to 2 bases and at J to 10 bases, leaving 7 bases not matched to a gene. The CDR3 has 15 residues. In DNA form, the CDR3 reads TGCGCCAGCAGTGAGGTACAGGGGGTGGAATCACCCCTCCACTTT. Amino acids: CASSEVQGVESPLHF.

V and J are TRBV11-1 and TRBJ2-7; 7 bases align to TRBD1. With 5 bases clipped from V and 1 base from J, the junction kept 8 bases outside the gene matches. Germline CDR1 is SGHAT and CDR2 is FQDESV (reference sequence). The CDR3 is 15 residues long. The CDR3 region has the DNA TGTGCCAGCAGCGCCCGAGGGGGCCGTTCCTACGAGCAGTACTTC. Translating it yields CASSARGGRSYEQYF. Filled out from reference TRBV11-1 and TRBJ2-7, the complete variable domain reads EAEVAQSPRYKITEKSQAVAFWCDPISGHATLYWYRQILGQGPELLVQFQDESVVDDSQLPKDRFSAERLKGVDSTLKIQPAELGDSAMYLCASSARGGRSYEQYFGPGTRLTVT.

The chain joins TRBV28 to TRBJ2-3; 8 bases map to TRBD2. CDR3 size: 14 residues. Germline CDR1 and CDR2: MDHEN and SYDVKM. Unmatched junction bases numbered 1, after V lost 1 base and J lost 4 bases. CDR3 sequence (DNA): TGTGCCAGCAGTTTATCGGGAGGGTCAGATACGCAGTATTTT. This gives the protein CASSLSGGSDTQYF.

The chain uses TRBV29-1 and TRBJ1-4; weak D call: TRBD1 (5 bases). This CDR3 is built from 15 residues. Trimming cost V 0 bases and J 0 bases, with 8 bases left between them. Germline CDR1 is SQVTM and CDR2 is ANQGSEA. The CDR3 sequence: CSVEDTGATNEKLFF. DNA of the CDR3: TGCAGCGTTGAAGATACGGGGGCAACTAATGAAAAACTGTTTTTT.

This chain uses TRBV7-9 with TRBJ2-7; TRBD2 aligns across 9 bases. CDR3 size: 16 residues. Germline assignment: CDR1 SEHNR and CDR2 FQNEAQ (reference sequence). V lost 1 base and J lost 6; bases outside the gene matches: 10. CDR3 protein: CASSLVGGASGTEQYF. The CDR3 bases are TGTGCCAGCAGCTTAGTGGGAGGGGCTAGCGGGACCGAGCAGTACTTC.

This chain joins TRBV4-1 and TRBJ1-1; weak D call: TRBD1 (5 bases). The ends were cut back, 4 bases at V and 3 bases at J, with 18 bases in the middle. This CDR3 is 16 amino acids long. Germline CDR1 reads MGHRA; CDR2 reads YSYEKL. The CDR3 DNA is TGCGCCAGCAGCCCACAAGAGCGGGGGACGGACACTGAAGCTTTCTTT. This sequence encodes CASSPQERGTDTEAFF.

This chain's CDR3 is CASSRDYQETQYF. CDR3 nucleotide sequence: TGTGCCAGCAGTCGGGACTACCAAGAGACCCAGTACTTC. The gene calls are TRBV2 and TRBJ2-5; D perhaps matches TRBD2 (6 bases). V was shortened by 5 bases and J by 0 bases, with 7 bases between the two germline ends. This CDR3 contains 13 residues. CDR1 and CDR2 from the germline V gene are SNHLY and FYNNEI.

This clone occurred a few times. The CDR3 loop is CATSRDLLNTDTQYF. In DNA form, the CDR3 reads TGTGCCACCAGCAGAGATTTACTCAACACAGATACGCAGTATTTT. The chain has TRBV15 and TRBJ2-3; D gene unclear. Trimming left V 0 bases short and J 2 bases short, with 9 bases between. This CDR3 comprises 15 residues. CDR1 is LNHNV and CDR2 is YYDKDF in the germline V gene (reference sequence). Filled out from reference TRBV15 and TRBJ2-3, the complete variable domain reads DAMVIQNPRYQVTQFGKPVTLSCSQTLNHNVMYWYQQKSSQAPKLLFHYYDKDFNNEADTPDNFQSRRPNTSFCFLDIRSPGLGDTAMYLCATSRDLLNTDTQYFGPGTRLTVL.

This rearrangement joins TRBV28 to TRBJ1-5; D gene unclear. The germline V gene has CDR1 MDHEN and CDR2 SYDVKM. Trimming stripped 0 bases from V and 0 bases from J, with 6 bases between. This CDR3 has 15 residues. CDR3 region: CASSLWSDSNQPQHF. CDR3 bases: TGTGCCAGCAGTTTATGGAGCGATAGCAATCAGCCCCAGCATTTT.

The V and J genes are TRBV11-3 and TRBJ2-1; 7 bases align to TRBD2. The CDR3 covers 19 residues. Germline CDR1 and CDR2: SGHNT and YENEEA. The ends lost 2 bases at V and 15 bases at J; junction bases unmatched: 28. CDR3 loop: CASSLSFGSEQPVPRGRFF. The CDR3 region has the DNA TGTGCCAGCAGCTTAAGTTTTGGATCGGAACAGCCGGTTCCCCGCGGGAGGTTCTTC. Together with reference TRBV11-3 and TRBJ2-1, the CDR3 gives the full variable domain: EAGVVQSPRYKIIEKKQPVAFWCNPISGHNTLYWYLQNLGQGPELLIRYENEEAVDDSQLPKDRFSAERLKGVDSTLKIQPAELGDSAVYLCASSLSFGSEQPVPRGRFFGPGTRLTVL.

This rearrangement joins TRBV10-2 to TRBJ2-3; the D is unclear. V gave up 6 bases and J gave up 5 bases, with 12 bases separating them. The CDR3 has 13 amino acids. The germline V gene encodes CDR1 WSHSY and CDR2 SAAADI. CDR3 region: CASSGSLGDTQYF. The CDR3 DNA follows: TGCGCCAGCAGCGGATCTCTAGGAGATACGCAGTATTTT.

The chain employs TRBV23-1 and TRBJ2-7; 7 bases are shared with TRBD1. TRBV23-1 is treated as an ORF (open reading frame) with a function not yet certain. V shed 4 bases and J 1 base; nucleotides not matched to a gene: 4. The length of the CDR3 is 14 residues. The CDR3 bases are TGCGCCAGCAGTCCACGGGACAGTTCCTACGAGCAGTACTTC. This sequence encodes CASSPRDSSYEQYF.